The rows below give T cell receptor beta chains drawn from one sample of a study of T cells in Graves' hyperthyroidism and ophthalmopathy. A single record per CDR3 protein comes from TCRdb applying MiXCR to the multiplex PCR reads. The table records around 540,000 distinct CDR3 sequences, 40% to 55% of them present only once. Material for sequencing was peripheral blood or thyroid tissue (not recorded which). These receptors all come from a woman under 30 with Graves' hyperthyroidism. The CDR3 runs from the conserved cysteine through the conserved F or W. Fields, in order: CDR3 DNA, CDR3 protein, J gene, D gene, clone size, V gene. The D gene is left open where the match is weak. Expanded clones get a size class; other rows say once, few or many, or leave the size out.

TGTGCCAGCAGTGATACACTAGGGCAGGGAATGATTGTGTACTTC | CASSDTLGQGMIVYF | TRBJ2-5 | - | - | TRBV6-1
TGTGCCATCGGAGGACAGGGGTTTAGGGACACTGAAGCTTTCTTT | CAIGGQGFRDTEAFF | TRBJ1-1 | TRBD1 | once | TRBV6-6
TGTGCCAGCAGTTTCGCAGGGGGCAGCTCCTACGAGCAGTACTTC | CASSFAGGSSYEQYF | TRBJ2-7 | TRBD1 | - | TRBV6-5
TGCAGCTTACCTGGGACTACCGTCACCGGGGAGCTGTTTTTT | CSLPGTTVTGELFF | TRBJ2-2 | TRBD2 | - | TRBV29-1
TGCAGCGTTGAAGACAGGGGATCGACCTACGAGCAGTACTTC | CSVEDRGSTYEQYF | TRBJ2-7 | - | - | TRBV29-1
TGTGCCAGCAGCCATCCGACAGGTTTGAACACTGAAGCTTTCTTT | CASSHPTGLNTEAFF | TRBJ1-1 | - | few | TRBV7-9
TGTGCCAGCAGTGAATTTACCTCTGGGGCGGAAAACGTCCTGACTTTC | CASSEFTSGAENVLTF | TRBJ2-6 | - | once | TRBV25-1
TGTGCCAGCAGCCAAGGTGTCGGAACTAACTATGGCTACACCTTC | CASSQGVGTNYGYTF | TRBJ1-2 | - | few | TRBV14
TGCAGCGTCCTCGACAGGGAAGTTATGGAGACCCAGTACTTC | CSVLDREVMETQYF | TRBJ2-5 | TRBD1 | - | TRBV29-1
TGTGCCAGCAGCTGCGGCGGGAGGGCCCGTAGCTACGAGCAGTACTTC | CASSCGGRARSYEQYF | TRBJ2-7 | TRBD2 | - | TRBV7-3
TGTGCTAGGTCCAGCAAAGAGACCCAGTACTTC | CARSSKETQYF | TRBJ2-5 | - | - | TRBV25-1
TGTGCCAGCAGCCGGGGACAGACTAATGAAAAACTGTTTTTT | CASSRGQTNEKLFF | TRBJ1-4 | TRBD1 | - | TRBV7-9
TGTGCCATCAGTGAGGGACTAGCGGGTTTGCACGAGCAGTACTTC | CAISEGLAGLHEQYF | TRBJ2-7 | TRBD2 | - | TRBV10-3
TGTGCCACCAGTAGTGGGTCGGGCGTATCCTACGAGCAGTACTTC | CATSSGSGVSYEQYF | TRBJ2-7 | - | - | TRBV15
TGCAGCGTTGATGGTTCAGGGGGCGTCTATGGCTACACCTTC | CSVDGSGGVYGYTF | TRBJ1-2 | TRBD1 | many | TRBV29-1
TGCAGCCGACAGGGCGGCAATCAGCCCCAGCATTTT | CSRQGGNQPQHF | TRBJ1-5 | TRBD1 | once | TRBV29-1
TGTGCCGGCAGGATTGGGACAGATAAATATGGCTACACCTTC | CAGRIGTDKYGYTF | TRBJ1-2 | TRBD1 | - | TRBV11-3
TGTGCCAGCAGCCAAGGCAAGGGACAGGGGTCCTACGAGCAGTACTTC | CASSQGKGQGSYEQYF | TRBJ2-7 | TRBD1 | few | TRBV7-9
TGCAGCGTTTGGAGTGGGAATCAGCCCCAGCATTTT | CSVWSGNQPQHF | TRBJ1-5 | - | - | TRBV29-1
TGTGCTACCGGGAGGGGGCAAGAGACCCAGTACTTC | CATGRGQETQYF | TRBJ2-5 | TRBD2 | many | TRBV12-5
TGCAGTGCTAGTTGGAATAGGGATCGAGCTTACACTGAAGCTTTCTTT | CSASWNRDRAYTEAFF | TRBJ1-1 | - | - | TRBV20-1
TGTGCCAGCAGCGGAGAGGTGATCACCGTTAAGAGACCCCAGTACTTC | CASSGEVITVKRPQYF | TRBJ2-5 | - | - | TRBV7-8
TGTGCCAGCAGCTTAGCCCTAGCGGGAACCACCTACGAGCAGTACTTC | CASSLALAGTTYEQYF | TRBJ2-7 | TRBD2 | - | TRBV7-2
TGTGCCAGCAGCGCGGTCGGTCAGAATTTCTACGAGCAGTACTTC | CASSAVGQNFYEQYF | TRBJ2-7 | - | - | TRBV9
TGTGCCAGCAGTCCCCCCGGGAGGACCGGGGAGCTGTTTTTT | CASSPPGRTGELFF | TRBJ2-2 | TRBD2 | - | TRBV6-1
TGTGCCACCAGCAGCCGGGACAGCAATCAGCCCCAGCATTTT | CATSSRDSNQPQHF | TRBJ1-5 | - | - | TRBV15
TGTGCCACCAGTGACCCTAAGACAGGGATAGGCTATGGCTACACCTTC | CATSDPKTGIGYGYTF | TRBJ1-2 | TRBD1 | - | TRBV24-1
TGTGCCAGCACCCCATGGACAGGGGCCACTGAAGCTTTCTTT | CASTPWTGATEAFF | TRBJ1-1 | TRBD1 | few | TRBV12-3/TRBV12-4
TGTGCCAGTATGGACGGACGCTATGGCTACACCTTC | CASMDGRYGYTF | TRBJ1-2 | - | few | TRBV19
TGTGCCAGCAGACGACAGGGCTACACTGAAGCTTTCTTT | CASRRQGYTEAFF | TRBJ1-1 | TRBD1 | few | TRBV7-6
TGTGCCAGCTCACCACTAGAAGGACACGAGCAGTACTTC | CASSPLEGHEQYF | TRBJ2-7 | - | - | TRBV25-1
TGTGCCAGCAGCCCAAGGAGGACTAGCGGGAGTCGAGAGACCCAGTACTTC | CASSPRRTSGSRETQYF | TRBJ2-5 | TRBD2 | - | TRBV5-4
TGTGCCACCAACGACCGCTCCCCTAGGACAGGGGTCTTCGGTTATGGCTACACCTTC | CATNDRSPRTGVFGYGYTF | TRBJ1-2 | TRBD1 | - | TRBV24-1
TGTGCCAGTAAATACCCGGGACGAGCCACTGAAGCTTTCTTT | CASKYPGRATEAFF | TRBJ1-1 | - | - | TRBV19
TGCAGCCTACTAACAGGCTTGGTCGCTGAAGCTTTCTTT | CSLLTGLVAEAFF | TRBJ1-1 | - | - | TRBV29-1
TGCAGCGTTGAAGGGATGAACACTGAAGCTTTCTTT | CSVEGMNTEAFF | TRBJ1-1 | - | many | TRBV29-1
TGCAGCGTGGGACAGGGGCATTATGGCTACACCTTC | CSVGQGHYGYTF | TRBJ1-2 | TRBD1 | - | TRBV29-1
TGTGCCACTAAGGACGGGGCTAGCGGTACCTACGAGCAGTACTTC | CATKDGASGTYEQYF | TRBJ2-7 | TRBD2 | few | TRBV19
TGCAGTGCACCCCCACGGAGAGATGGCTACACCTTC | CSAPPRRDGYTF | TRBJ1-2 | - | - | TRBV20-1
TGTGCCAGCAGCTTAGGGGGGTCAGGGGGAAATTCACCCCTCCACTTT | CASSLGGSGGNSPLHF | TRBJ1-6 | TRBD1 | few | TRBV2
TGTGCCAGCAGTTCCCTTAGCTGGATGGGAGAGACCCAGTACTTC | CASSSLSWMGETQYF | TRBJ2-5 | - | few | TRBV7-6
TGTGCCGGCAGCTTACTTTTCGGTGAGCAGTTCTTC | CAGSLLFGEQFF | TRBJ2-1 | - | - | TRBV11-2
TGTGCCAGCACCCAGGGGAACCAAGAGACCCAGTACTTC | CASTQGNQETQYF | TRBJ2-5 | - | - | TRBV7-9
TGTGCCAGCAGCCTAGAGACTGAAGCTTTCTTT | CASSLETEAFF | TRBJ1-1 | - | many | TRBV7-2
TGTGCCAGTAGCACGGGTCCAGCTAACTATGGCTACACCTTC | CASSTGPANYGYTF | TRBJ1-2 | - | many | TRBV19
TGTGCCACCAGTGGAAGGGGCACCTACAATGAGCAGTTCTTC | CATSGRGTYNEQFF | TRBJ2-1 | - | - | TRBV24-1
TGTGCCAGCAGCTCGCGGACAGGGGTGGACTATGGCTACACCTTC | CASSSRTGVDYGYTF | TRBJ1-2 | TRBD1 | - | TRBV7-9
TGTGCCAGCAGCTTGGAGGGGCAGGGGGAATCACCCCTCCACTTT | CASSLEGQGESPLHF | TRBJ1-6 | TRBD1 | - | TRBV7-6
TGTGCCAGTAAAGTGGTGGGGGGAGCCCTCCACTTT | CASKVVGGALHF | TRBJ1-6 | - | once | TRBV19
TGCAGTGCTGGGACAGGGGGCTTTGCGGCTTTCTTT | CSAGTGGFAAFF | TRBJ1-1 | TRBD1 | few | TRBV20-1